This T cell receptor (beta chain) emerged from a study of early T cells in non-severe SARS-CoV-2 infection. Study at large: Sequencing was performed on bulk RNA from unsorted whole blood, leaving chains unpaired.

The CDR3 consists of 19 residues. V was pared by 6 bases and J by 5 bases, with 18 bases of the junction left unmatched. CDR1 is MNHEY, CDR2 SMNVEV, per germline (reference sequence). Unique molecular identifiers were affixed to single, distinct cDNA molecules. TCRdb itself ran the 5' RACE reads through MiXCR, one entry per CDR3 protein. The sample holds fewer than 40,000 distinct CDR3 sequences; approximately 7.1% are singletons and the top ten take about 12%. This clonotype was seen at least ten times. This receptor was identified in an adult who was a healthcare worker with PCR-confirmed SARS-CoV-2 infection or an uninfected control (not recorded which). Source: whole blood, taken at baseline. The chain uses TRBV27 and TRBJ2-5; 13 positions match TRBD2. The CDR3 DNA reads as TGTGCCAGCAGGGTTTCTGGCGGAGGACTAGCGGGAGTGTGGGAGACCCAGTACTTC. This translates into CASRVSGGGLAGVWETQYF.